This note documents a single TCR beta chain sequence. As yet, its antigen is unknown. Trimming removed 2 bases from V and 7 bases from J, with 17 bases in between. The CDR3 runs 15 residues. The germline V gene encodes CDR1 MNHEY and CDR2 SMNVEV (reference sequence). Generated by immunoSEQ multiplex PCR, the TCRdb table keeps only in-frame clones and is missing some. The sample has 25,000 to 35,000 clones, about 86% seen once. The data are from a study of graft-versus-host responses after intestinal transplantation. Study details: All of the recipients had induction that used anti-thymocyte globulin, then tacrolimus and steroids for 2 to 3 years.

Findings of the study overall: Recipient marrow harbored GvH clones, some of which surfaced first in ileum or blood.

The chain is built from TRBV27 and TRBJ1-2; D remains unclear. The clonotype was recovered from a human donor who received an intestinal transplant. The material sequenced was unstimulated CD8+ T cells sorted from spleen or lymph node cells, taken before intestinal transplant. The DNA for the CDR3 is TGTGCCAGCAGTTTAGGATTGGGCCCTATGTCTGGCTACACCTTC. Encoded protein: CASSLGLGPMSGYTF.